The 20 T cell receptor beta chains below come from one sample, sequenced in a study of regulatory T cells in long-lasting Graves disease. The TCR beta library used iRepertoire HTBI primers with Arm-PCR amplification of CDR3. MiXCR was run by TCRdb on the multiplex PCR reads, yielding one entry per CDR3 protein. The table lists approximately 690,000 distinct CDR3 sequences, around 30% of them singletons, with about 40% in the top ten. Time point in this sample: persistent/refractory GD, antithyroid drugs over 5 years with positive TRAb. The TCR library was prepared using RNA isolated from PBMCs. The starting material was peripheral blood mononuclear cells (PBMCs), obtained when the disease was refractory, from a patient treated with antithyroid drugs. Every receptor here comes from a female donor with Graves disease.

The chain uses TRBV10-3 and TRBJ1-2; weak D call: TRBD1 (6 bases). The germline V and J ends were trimmed by 7 bases and 1 base, with 13 bases remaining between them. Germline V CDR1 and CDR2: ENHRY, SYGVKD. This CDR3 has 14 amino acids. The CDR3 DNA reads TGTGCCATCAATCGAGGGGGGAATAACTATGGCTACACCTTC. The encoded protein is CAINRGGNNYGYTF.

This clonotype has a handful of counts. The chain carries TRBV19 and TRBJ2-3; D is ambiguous. Per the germline V gene, CDR1 is LNHDA and CDR2 is SQIVND (reference sequence). Trimming stripped 3 bases from V and 3 bases from J, with 13 bases between. The CDR3 has 15 amino acids. As DNA, the CDR3 is TGTGCCAGTAGTATCCTCTGGGTGAGGACAGATACGCAGTATTTT. It yields the protein CASSILWVRTDTQYF.

This clonotype showed up just a few times. CDR3 DNA: TGTGCCAGCAGCAAACAGGGCGTCCAAGAGACCCAGTACTTC. The encoded protein is CASSKQGVQETQYF. This chain joins TRBV7-6 and TRBJ2-5; D is possibly TRBD1 (6 bases). Germline V gene lookup returns CDR1 SGHVS and CDR2 FNYEAQ. The CDR3 runs to 14 residues. The V end lost 5 bases, the J end lost 1 base, and 11 bases lay between the germline ends.

This clonotype was counted a few times. The chain is built from TRBV27 and TRBJ1-2; 7 bases line up with TRBD1. Germline CDR1 and CDR2: MNHEY and SMNVEV (reference sequence). Unmatched junction bases numbered 9, after V lost 5 bases and J lost 6 bases. The length of the CDR3 is 14 residues. CDR3 sequence (DNA): TGTGCCAGCAGTCGCATACAGGGGATTGATGGCTACACCTTC. It encodes CASSRIQGIDGYTF.

This clonotype was recorded a few times. The genes are TRBV5-1 and TRBJ2-2; perhaps TRBD1 as D (5 bases). The length of the CDR3 is 15 residues. CDR1 is SGHRS, CDR2 YFSETQ, per germline. The germline V and J ends were trimmed by 2 bases and 0 bases, with 8 bases remaining between them. CDR3 bases: TGCGCCAGCAGCTTACAGGCGCCGAACACCGGGGAGCTGTTTTTT. Translating it yields CASSLQAPNTGELFF.

This clonotype showed up just a few times. The chain uses TRBV5-1 and TRBJ2-7; 7 nucleotides agree with TRBD1. Losses at the gene ends were 0 bases for V and 3 bases for J; bases not matched to a gene: 3. CDR1 SGHRS and CDR2 YFSETQ come from the germline V gene. This CDR3 is built from 14 residues. The CDR3 sequence: CASSLGGQVYEQYF. For the CDR3, the DNA is TGCGCCAGCAGCTTGGGTGGACAGGTCTACGAGCAGTACTTC.

This clonotype has a handful of counts. Germline is not matched at one junction end, which may reflect a read error. This chain uses TRBV5-1 with TRBJ1-6; 10 bases are shared with TRBD1. There are 15 residues in the CDR3. Germline V gene lookup returns CDR1 SGHRS and CDR2 YFSETQ. The CDR3 reads CASSLGGQGGSPLHF. CDR3 in DNA: TGTGCCAGCAGCTTAGGAGGACAGGGGGGTTCACCCCTCCACTTT. Together with reference TRBV5-1 and TRBJ1-6, the CDR3 gives the full variable domain: KAGVTQTPRYLIKTRGQQVTLSCSPISGHRSVSWYQQTPGQGLQFLFEYFSETQRNKGNFPGRFSGRQFSNSRSEMNVSTLELGDSALYLCASSLGGQGGSPLHFGNGTRLTVT.

This clonotype turned up a few times. A much more abundant neighbour one base away suggests this may be a read error. The J gene is TRBJ2-6, the V gene TRBV7-3; D is perhaps TRBD1 (5 bases). The CDR3 contains 17 residues. Germline values: CDR1 SGHTA, CDR2 FQGTGA. Between the trimmed V and J ends, which lost 1 base and 2 bases, there was a span of 12 bases. This CDR3 is CASSLNRRGAGANVLTF. The CDR3 nucleotides are TGTGCCAGCAGCTTAAACAGGAGAGGAGCTGGGGCCAACGTCCTGACTTTC.

The chain combines TRBV10-1 with TRBJ2-5; 10 positions agree with TRBD1. Germline CDR1 is WNHNN and CDR2 is SYGVQD (reference sequence). The V segment lost 10 bases and the J segment 4 bases; nucleotides outside the gene matches: 9. The CDR3 length is 14 residues. The CDR3 region is CATHRTGGPETQYF. CDR3 sequence (DNA): TGCGCCACCCATAGGACAGGGGGGCCAGAGACCCAGTACTTC.

This clonotype was counted a few times. CDR3 DNA: TGCAGTGCTGGGAAGTACGTTGAGCAGTTCTTC. Amino acid sequence: CSAGKYVEQFF. The chain uses TRBV20-1 and TRBJ2-1; D is uncertain. This CDR3 is built from 11 residues. Trimming left V 5 bases short and J 9 bases short, with 11 bases between. Germline lookup yields CDR1 DFQATT and CDR2 SNEGSKA (reference sequence).

The rearrangement uses TRBV29-1 and TRBJ2-7; D remains unclear. The V gene's germline CDR1 is SQVTM and CDR2 ANQGSEA. The CDR3 contains 13 residues. V lost 4 bases and J 0 bases, leaving 10 bases between the germline ends. The CDR3 nucleotides read TGCAGCGTTGTGGGATCTCCCTCCTACGAGCAGTACTTC. This encodes CSVVGSPSYEQYF.

This chain links TRBV7-6 with TRBJ2-5, with 9 bases fitting TRBD1. Germline assignment: CDR1 SGHVS and CDR2 FNYEAQ. V dropped 10 bases and J dropped 2; count of bases not matched to a gene: 11. The CDR3 loop spans 15 amino acids. This CDR3 is CATRFNRGLQETQYF. For the CDR3, the DNA is TGTGCCACGAGGTTCAACAGGGGGCTACAAGAGACCCAGTACTTC.

This rearrangement joins TRBV10-1 to TRBJ2-7; TRBD1 or TRBD2 may be the D gene (5 bases each). Germline CDR1 is WNHNN and CDR2 is SYGVQD (reference sequence). Trimming pared 2 bases from V and 4 bases from J, leaving 12 bases between. This CDR3 has 14 residues. CDR3 region: CASSERSGAYEQYF. In nucleotides, the CDR3 is TGCGCCAGCAGTGAGAGGTCCGGGGCTTACGAGCAGTACTTC.

This clonotype came up a few times. The chain carries TRBV5-1 and TRBJ1-1, with D uncertain. The V end lost 5 bases, the J end lost 4 bases, and 9 bases lay between the germline ends. This CDR3 contains 12 residues. Germline V gene data show CDR1 as SGHRS and CDR2 as YFSETQ. CDR3 nucleotides: TGCGCCAGCAGAAATGTTGGCACTGAAGCTTTCTTT. Protein sequence: CASRNVGTEAFF.

The V call is TRBV5-1, the J call TRBJ2-7; 10 bases fit TRBD1. With V trimmed by 3 bases and J by 4 bases, 4 bases remained unmatched. The CDR3 has 14 amino acids. Germline V gene sequence: CDR1 SGHRS, CDR2 YFSETQ. The CDR3 spells CASSSTGQGYEQYF. CDR3 in DNA: TGCGCCAGCAGCTCCACGGGACAGGGGTACGAGCAGTACTTC.

The rearrangement joins TRBV6-2 or TRBV6-3 to TRBJ2-7; 9 bases map to TRBD2. The V segment lost 0 bases and the J segment 0 bases; nucleotides outside the gene matches: 6. This CDR3 is 17 amino acids long. Germline CDR1 reads MNHEY; CDR2 reads SVGEGT. The CDR3 nucleotides are TGTGCCAGCAGTTACTCGACGAGCGGGAGGAGCTCCTACGAGCAGTACTTC. Amino acid sequence: CASSYSTSGRSSYEQYF.

Concerning this clonotype itself: This could be a read error, since a much larger clone is one nucleotide away. The genes are TRBV28 and TRBJ2-7; 7 bases are shared with TRBD2. Germline V gene data show CDR1 as MDHEN and CDR2 as SYDVKM. V dropped 2 bases and J dropped 2; count of bases not matched to a gene: 9. The CDR3 is 16 amino acids. CDR3 nucleotides: TGTGCCAGCAGTTTACCCCGACAGCGGGGCACCTACGAGCAGTACTTC. Translation gives CASSLPRQRGTYEQYF.

V usage is TRBV10-3 and J usage is TRBJ1-2; 7 bases match TRBD1. Germline V lookup: CDR1 ENHRY, CDR2 SYGVKD. This CDR3 spans 17 amino acids. Trimming at V came to 10 bases and at J to 4 bases, leaving 21 bases not matched to a gene. The CDR3 region is CATSRSGTVTFPYGYTF. The DNA of the CDR3 is TGTGCCACCAGCCGTTCCGGGACAGTTACCTTCCCCTATGGCTACACCTTC.

This clonotype turned up a few times. The chain employs TRBV19 and TRBJ1-1; D not resolved. Trimming pared 3 bases from V and 0 bases from J, leaving 8 bases between. Germline V gene data show CDR1 as LNHDA and CDR2 as SQIVND (reference sequence). The CDR3 is 14 amino acids. CDR3 protein: CASSMDGLNTEAFF. The CDR3, as DNA: TGTGCCAGTAGTATGGACGGACTGAACACTGAAGCTTTCTTT. Variable domain in full (rest from reference TRBV19 and TRBJ1-1): DGGITQSPKYLFRKEGQNVTLSCEQNLNHDAMYWYRQDPGQGLRLIYYSQIVNDFQKGDIAEGYSVSREKKESFPLTVTSAQKNPTAFYLCASSMDGLNTEAFFGQGTRLTVV.

This clonotype has a handful of counts. The chain links TRBV19 to TRBJ2-2; D is perhaps TRBD2 (5 bases). CDR3 length equals 14 residues. Per germline, CDR1 LNHDA and CDR2 SQIVND (reference sequence). Trimming removed 5 bases from V and 1 base from J, with 8 bases in between. The CDR3 here is CASSGGLNTGELFF. The CDR3 region has the DNA TGTGCCAGTAGTGGAGGCCTGAACACCGGGGAGCTGTTTTTT. The full variable domain, with the rest looked up from reference TRBV19 and TRBJ2-2, is DGGITQSPKYLFRKEGQNVTLSCEQNLNHDAMYWYRQDPGQGLRLIYYSQIVNDFQKGDIAEGYSVSREKKESFPLTVTSAQKNPTAFYLCASSGGLNTGELFFGEGSRLTVL.